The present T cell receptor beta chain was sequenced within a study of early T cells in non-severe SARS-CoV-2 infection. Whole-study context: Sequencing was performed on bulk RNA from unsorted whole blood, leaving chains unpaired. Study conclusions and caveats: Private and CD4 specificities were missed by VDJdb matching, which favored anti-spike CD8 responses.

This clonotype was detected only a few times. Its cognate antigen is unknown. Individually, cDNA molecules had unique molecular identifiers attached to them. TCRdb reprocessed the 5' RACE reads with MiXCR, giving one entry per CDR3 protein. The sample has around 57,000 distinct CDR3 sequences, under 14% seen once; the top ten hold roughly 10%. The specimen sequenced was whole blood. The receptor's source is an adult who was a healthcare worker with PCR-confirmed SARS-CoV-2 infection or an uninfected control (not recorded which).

The CDR3 reads CASSEQGARTGELFF. In nucleotides, the CDR3 is TGTGCCAGCAGTGAACAGGGGGCTAGGACCGGGGAGCTGTTTTTT. V gene TRBV2 combines with J gene TRBJ2-2; TRBD1 matches at 8 bases. V dropped 2 bases and J dropped 5; count of bases not matched to a gene: 4. The CDR3 totals 15 residues. CDR1 and CDR2 (germline): SNHLY, FYNNEI.